This T cell receptor (beta chain) came from a study of a mutant IDH1 vaccine in newly diagnosed glioma (dated by TCRdb to the early 2020s). Broadly, across the study: Vaccination began 4-6 weeks after radiotherapy alone, or alongside temozolomide cycles in the chemotherapy-containing groups. The 32 treated patients were approximately 62% male and roughly 38% female, with a mean age of around 40 years. Before enrollment, patients had received standard therapy of radiotherapy alone, temozolomide alone, or radiochemotherapy with temozolomide; most received the combination. Six visits were used for peripheral blood collection: V03 (baseline), V05, V07, V10, V12 and V13. Longitudinal TCRB deep sequencing was done for 25 treated patients, wherever samples were available for exploratory analyses. Visit V12 was the week-35 safety follow-up and visit V13 was the week-47 end of study.

Read against the paper, the sample's time point label means: week 35, safety follow-up. Each vaccine dose was 300 ug of a 20-mer mutant IDH1 peptide in Montanide, given subcutaneously with topical imiquimod. Eight vaccinations were administered to patients in weeks 1, 3, 5, 7, 11, 15, 19 and 23, corresponding to visits V03 through V10. Newly diagnosed WHO grade 3 or 4 IDH1-mutant astrocytomas showing loss of nuclear ATRX were present in the donors. The samples were drawn from NOA16, a multicentre, single-arm, open-label phase I trial in Germany that tested a mutant IDH1 peptide vaccine in humans for the first time. Genomic DNA for TCRB sequencing was isolated from EDTA blood with the DNeasy Blood and Tissue Kit. Receptors were amplified or captured by the immunoSEQ multiplex PCR assay. Rearranged TCR beta chain sequences were amplified with the hsTCRB Kit following the manufacturer's protocol. Sequencing of TCRB libraries was carried out on an Illumina MiSeq. As for the authors' bioinformatics: Demultiplexing, trimming and gene mapping were performed with the kit vendor's proprietary platform. TCRdb re-hosts the immuneACCESS table, in-frame sequences only. Its copies lack some clones; in the studies checked, an unresolved V gene accounts for under half of them, and the cause for the rest is not known. Clone size and V and J calls were adopted from that table, with D and trimming inferred from the DNA. Present in this sample are some 60,000 clones, about four fifths of which were seen just once. Jointly, the top ten make up roughly 5.7% of the sample.

Of note for this clone: The antigen it recognizes is unknown. No much larger clone exists at a distance of one base, and base qualities are not known.

Paper-wide results and their limitations: The authors stated that sample limitations prevented analyses of patient blood samples from being reproduced. Selection of PBMC samples for TCRB deep sequencing was based on availability. Pseudoprogression appeared unrelated to alterations in the top peripheral T cell clonotypes detected by TCRB sequencing. Vaccine-induced immune responses across multiple MHC alleles were detected in around 92% of patients.

This clonotype originated in a middle-aged man with glioma. Sequences were derived from PBMCs, sampled from a glioma patient whose treatment included an IDH1 peptide vaccine.

CDR3 protein: CASSLSSDRNSPLHF. DNA sequence: TGCGCCAGCAGCTTGTCGTCGGACAGAAATTCACCCCTCCACTTT. Recombination linked TRBV5-1 to TRBJ1-6; TRBD1 is possibly the D segment (6 matching bases). V and J lose 1 base and 7 bases, and a span of 12 bases separates them. The germline V gene gives CDR1 as SGHRS and CDR2 as YFSETQ. There are 15 amino acids in the CDR3, from cysteine to phenylalanine inclusive. Just CDR3 DNA is preserved here, 45 bases in frame from base 1.